This T cell receptor beta chain emerged from a study of blood T cell repertoires in COVID-19. For the study at large: Sites in the United States, Italy and Spain provided acute and convalescent COVID-19 samples. Nucleic acid was either cDNA or gDNA, and it came from T cells, B-cell-depleted T cells, or PBMCs.

The CDR3 has 15 amino acids. The V and J ends lost 0 bases and 1 base respectively, with 10 bases between them. In germline, CDR1 is SGDLS, CDR2 YYNGEE. As processed by the authors: Reference gene primer amplification gave nucleated cell count estimates. Profiling relied on immunoSEQ multiplex PCR, and the TCRdb table lists in-frame clones only, not all of them. The V and J calls and clone size come from that table; D and trimming were worked out from the DNA. The profile shows over 350,000 clones, just over 85% of them singletons. V usage is TRBV9 and J usage is TRBJ1-2; D is unclear. This TCR was sampled from a woman aged 25 to 39 with active or convalescent COVID-19. The sample taken for sequencing was peripheral blood. CDR3 region: CASSVGAANNYGYTF. The CDR3 DNA reads TGTGCCAGCAGCGTAGGGGCAGCCAATAACTATGGCTACACCTTC.